The 32 T cell receptor beta chains in this list originate from one sample, sequenced in a study of cytomegalovirus exposure and HLA in healthy donors. The PCR contained 60 Vbeta and 13 Jbeta primers. Measured with immunoSEQ multiplex PCR; TCRdb has only the in-frame clones, and not every one. Among 100,000 or so clones listed, around 70% were seen once. The sample was PBMCs. These receptor sequences come from a man aged 35 to 55 in good health and CMV-seronegative.

The CDR3 DNA reads as TGTGCCAGCAGTTACTACCCGTGGACGGAGGAATACGAGCAGTACTTC. Protein product: CASSYYPWTEEYEQYF. The chain recombines TRBV6-5 with TRBJ2-7, with D maybe TRBD2 (5 bases). With 1 base removed from V and 4 bases from J, the gap between germline ends came to 17 bases. The CDR3 spans 16 residues. CDR1 MNHEY and CDR2 SVGAGI come from the germline V gene.

The V gene is TRBV11-2, the J gene TRBJ2-3; a possible D gene is TRBD2 (5 bases). This CDR3 is 14 amino acids long. CDR1 and CDR2 (germline): SGHAT, FQNNGV. V lost 4 bases and J lost 0, with 8 bases in between. The CDR3: CASSYSASTDTQYF. CDR3 sequence (DNA): TGTGCCAGCAGCTATAGCGCCAGCACAGATACGCAGTATTTT.

The chain recombines TRBV5-6 with TRBJ2-7, with TRBD1 matching over 7 bases. This CDR3 has 14 residues. The germline V gene encodes CDR1 SGHDT and CDR2 YYEEEE. The junction had 7 bases not matched to a gene; V was cut back by 4 bases and J by 3 bases. CDR3 region: CASSPGTERYEQYF. CDR3 nucleotide sequence: TGTGCCAGCAGCCCCGGGACAGAACGCTACGAGCAGTACTTC.

The rearrangement links TRBV5-1 to TRBJ2-7; 8 nucleotides match TRBD1. Germline V gene lookup returns CDR1 SGHRS and CDR2 YFSETQ. CDR3 length: 14 residues. V shed 0 bases and J 5 bases; nucleotides not matched to a gene: 4. CDR3 protein: CASSLAGRGHEQYF. For the CDR3, the DNA is TGCGCCAGCAGCTTGGCTGGCAGGGGGCACGAGCAGTACTTC.

The V gene is TRBV5-6, the J gene TRBJ1-6; D not resolved. Trimming removed 1 base at V and 0 bases at J, with 14 bases between. CDR3 length equals 18 residues. The germline gives CDR1 SGHDT, CDR2 YYEEEE. CDR3 bases: TGTGCCAGCAGCTTGTTTGGAGCCGGCAGCTCCTATAATTCACCCCTCCACTTT. Its protein product is CASSLFGAGSSYNSPLHF.

The chain couples TRBV5-4 to TRBJ2-2, with 7 positions matching TRBD1. The germline V gene encodes CDR1 SGHNT and CDR2 YYREEE (reference sequence). Trimming took 4 bases from V and 2 from J; bases not matched to a gene: 5. CDR3 size: 15 residues. The CDR3 DNA sequence: TGTGCCAGCAGCCGTACAGGGGTAAACACCGGGGAGCTGTTTTTT. This gives the protein CASSRTGVNTGELFF.

This clone was found a few times. The gene calls are TRBV7-8 and TRBJ1-1; 8 nucleotides line up with TRBD1. This CDR3 is 14 amino acids long. The V segment lost 5 bases and the J segment 3 bases; nucleotides outside the gene matches: 5. Germline V CDR1 and CDR2: SGHVS, FQNEAQ. CDR3 region: CASSQDREDTEAFF. The CDR3 nucleotides read TGTGCCAGCAGCCAGGACAGGGAGGACACTGAAGCTTTCTTT.

The chain combines TRBV27 with TRBJ2-7, with D maybe TRBD2 (5 bases). Germline CDR1 reads MNHEY; CDR2 reads SMNVEV (reference sequence). The V gene lost 1 base and the J gene lost 4 bases, with 11 bases spanning the gap. The length of the CDR3 is 14 residues. CDR3 amino acids: CASSLFGSPYEQYF. DNA of the CDR3: TGTGCCAGCAGTTTATTTGGGAGCCCGTACGAGCAGTACTTC.

This clone was counted between two and nine times. CDR3 coding DNA: TGTGCCAGCAGTGAATTGGCTAGCGGGAGGTCGAACACCGGGGAGCTGTTTTTT. This translates into CASSELASGRSNTGELFF. V usage is TRBV25-1 and J usage is TRBJ2-2; 11 positions match TRBD2. Germline V lookup: CDR1 MGHDK, CDR2 SYGVNS. The CDR3 sequence is 18 residues long. The junction had 4 bases not matched to a gene; V was cut back by 1 base and J by 0 bases.

This rearrangement joins TRBV19 to TRBJ2-3; D may be TRBD1 (6 bases). The germline CDR1 and CDR2 sequences are LNHDA and SQIVND (reference sequence). V shed 9 bases and J shed 4 bases, with 14 bases lying between them. The CDR3 has 13 residues. Here the CDR3 reads CARGRGGADTQYF. DNA of the CDR3: TGTGCCAGGGGCAGGGGTGGCGCAGATACGCAGTATTTT.

The table lists this clone with a few counts. The chain links TRBV27 to TRBJ2-7; weak D call: TRBD1 (6 bases). Germline CDR1 and CDR2: MNHEY and SMNVEV (reference sequence). This CDR3 spans 15 amino acids. V was trimmed by 5 bases and J by 1 base, leaving 15 bases between them. In DNA, the CDR3 is TGTGCCAGCAGTGCGCGCTCCGGGACATCCTACGAGCAGTACTTC. It yields the protein CASSARSGTSYEQYF.

The genes are TRBV5-1 and TRBJ2-1; 12 bases match TRBD2. This CDR3 contains 17 residues. Trimming at V came to 4 bases and at J to 7 bases, leaving 12 bases not matched to a gene. CDR1 and CDR2 from the germline V gene are SGHRS and YFSETQ. CDR3 region: CASSLPSGRAGVNEQFF. For the CDR3, the DNA is TGCGCCAGCAGCCTCCCTAGCGGGAGGGCCGGTGTGAATGAGCAGTTCTTC.

V usage is TRBV30 and J usage is TRBJ2-7, with D unclear. Germline loops: CDR1 GTSNPN, CDR2 SVGIG (reference sequence). The CDR3 has 12 amino acids. The germline V and J ends were trimmed by 1 base and 2 bases, with 6 bases remaining between them. This chain's CDR3 is CAWSGLPYEQYF. The CDR3, as DNA: TGTGCCTGGAGTGGTCTACCCTACGAGCAGTACTTC.

This clone was found a few times. The V and J genes are TRBV11-2 and TRBJ2-7, with D unclear. Trimming cost V 4 bases and J 4 bases, with 5 bases left between them. The CDR3 sequence is 11 residues long. The V gene's germline CDR1 is SGHAT and CDR2 FQNNGV. CDR3 region: CASSSRYEQYF. Here the CDR3 DNA reads TGTGCCAGCAGCTCCCGTTACGAGCAGTACTTC.

This clone was picked up a small number of times. This chain connects TRBV10-3 to TRBJ2-7; TRBD1 is a possible D gene (6 bases). Germline assignment: CDR1 ENHRY and CDR2 SYGVKD. V shed 3 bases and J shed 1 base, with 13 bases lying between them. The CDR3 runs to 15 residues. CDR3 in DNA: TGTGCCATCAGTGACCCCCCGGGACAATCCTACGAGCAGTACTTC. Translation: CAISDPPGQSYEQYF.

The J gene is TRBJ2-1, the V gene TRBV27, with 8 bases aligning to TRBD2. CDR1 is MNHEY, CDR2 SMNVEV, per germline (reference sequence). This CDR3 contains 18 residues. Trimming removed 4 bases from V and 5 bases from J; junction bases left unmatched: 16. Written as DNA, the CDR3 is TGTGCCAGCAGTTCCTATATAGGCGGGGCGGGGGGAGACAATGAGCAGTTCTTC. It is translated as CASSSYIGGAGGDNEQFF.

The rearrangement links TRBV27 to TRBJ2-5; no firm D call. Germline V gives CDR1 MNHEY, CDR2 SMNVEV (reference sequence). CDR3 length equals 12 residues. V lost 2 bases to trimming and J lost 4 bases, with 5 bases between them. The CDR3 region is CASSLTGETQYF. The CDR3 DNA is TGTGCCAGCAGTTTAACGGGAGAGACCCAGTACTTC.

Only a few counts were recorded for this clone. The genes are TRBV5-4 and TRBJ2-2; 10 positions match TRBD1. Germline lookup yields CDR1 SGHNT and CDR2 YYREEE (reference sequence). Trimming at V came to 0 bases and at J to 4 bases, leaving 3 bases not matched to a gene. This CDR3 spans 16 amino acids. For the CDR3, the DNA is TGTGCCAGCAGCTTGGGACAGGGGGCGGGCACCGGGGAGCTGTTTTTT. Translation gives CASSLGQGAGTGELFF.

The chain employs TRBV4-1 and TRBJ2-7, with 8 bases matching TRBD1. V was clipped by 4 bases and J by 0 bases; unmatched bases: 23. Germline V CDR1 and CDR2: MGHRA, YSYEKL. This CDR3 is built from 21 residues. Here the CDR3 DNA reads TGCGCCAGCAGCCTCCCCCCGATTAGGCAGGGGGCAGTTGGGAGCTCCTACGAGCAGTACTTC. Amino acid sequence: CASSLPPIRQGAVGSSYEQYF.

V is TRBV6-5 and J is TRBJ2-7; TRBD2 might be the D (6 bases). The CDR3 loop spans 15 amino acids. The V gene's germline CDR1 is MNHEY and CDR2 SVGAGI. Trimming shortened V by 7 bases and J by 5 bases, and 21 bases separated the two germline ends. The chain's CDR3 is CASTPRGFVVDEQYF. CDR3 nucleotides: TGTGCCAGCACTCCCCGGGGGTTCGTGGTCGACGAGCAGTACTTC.

The V call is TRBV5-1, the J call TRBJ2-2, with a possible D match to TRBD1 (5 bases). This CDR3 is built from 15 residues. Germline loops: CDR1 SGHRS, CDR2 YFSETQ. V lost 4 bases and J 2 bases, leaving 12 bases between the germline ends. DNA for the CDR3: TGCGCCAGCAGCCGGACACAGAGAAACACCGGGGAGCTGTTTTTT. Its translation is CASSRTQRNTGELFF.

This rearrangement joins TRBV19 to TRBJ2-5; TRBD2 matches at 10 bases. The end of the DNA aligns better with TRBJ2-7, so the J call may be wrong. The CDR3 spans 15 residues. CDR1 and CDR2 from the germline V gene are LNHDA and SQIVND (reference sequence). The CDR3 region is CASSKQAGGRYEQYF. The DNA for the CDR3 is TGTGCCAGTAGTAAGCAAGCGGGAGGGCGCTACGAGCAGTACTTC.

The V and J genes are TRBV28 and TRBJ2-7, with 7 bases aligning to TRBD1. The CDR3 length is 14 residues. After removal of 5 bases from V and 4 bases from J, the junction contained 8 bases not matched to a gene. The germline V gene has CDR1 MDHEN and CDR2 SYDVKM. The CDR3, as DNA: TGTGCCAGCAGTGCGAGGGGGCAGGAGTACGAGCAGTACTTC. Translating gives CASSARGQEYEQYF.

V and J are TRBV4-2 and TRBJ2-5; 11 bases map to TRBD2. The germline gives CDR1 LGHNA, CDR2 YNFKEQ. V was clipped by 3 bases and J by 3 bases; unmatched bases: 6. The CDR3 is 16 amino acids. Here the CDR3 DNA reads TGTGCCAGCAGCCAGTTCTCGGGACTAGCGGAAGAGACCCAGTACTTC. Protein product: CASSQFSGLAEETQYF.

The rearrangement links TRBV4-1 to TRBJ2-2; 10 positions agree with TRBD2. This CDR3 region has 16 residues. The V segment lost 1 base and the J segment 4 bases; nucleotides outside the gene matches: 3. From germline, CDR1 is MGHRA and CDR2 YSYEKL. The DNA of the CDR3 is TGCGCCAGCAGCCAAGGTAGCGGGGGGATCACCGGGGAGCTGTTTTTT. Translated, it gives CASSQGSGGITGELFF.

The rearrangement joins TRBV18 to TRBJ1-5; D might be TRBD1 (5 bases). Trimming took off 4 bases at V and 3 bases at J, with 13 bases between the two ends. In germline, CDR1 is KGHSH, CDR2 LQKENI. This CDR3 has 15 residues. CDR3 in amino acids: CASSLSRDYNQPQHF. As DNA, the CDR3 is TGTGCCAGCTCACTAAGCCGGGACTACAATCAGCCCCAGCATTTT. Supplemented by reference TRBV18 and TRBJ1-5, the full variable domain reads NAGVMQNPRHLVRRRGQEARLRCSPMKGHSHVYWYRQLPEEGLKFMVYLQKENIIDESGMPKERFSAEFPKEGPSILRIQQVVRGDSAAYFCASSLSRDYNQPQHFGDGTRLSIL.

The chain employs TRBV6-1 and TRBJ2-2, with D hard to call. V was shortened by 7 bases and J by 0 bases, with 12 bases between the two germline ends. Germline loops: CDR1 MNHNS, CDR2 SASEGT. The CDR3 totals 15 residues. The CDR3 loop reads CASTYGSANTGELFF. The CDR3 nucleotides are TGTGCCAGCACCTACGGGTCGGCGAACACCGGGGAGCTGTTTTTT.

V usage is TRBV19 and J usage is TRBJ2-1; D is perhaps TRBD1 (5 bases). V gave up 6 bases and J gave up 8 bases, with 20 bases separating them. This CDR3 contains 15 residues. Germline V gene data show CDR1 as LNHDA and CDR2 as SQIVND (reference sequence). The CDR3, as DNA: TGTGCCAGTAGCGCATCTAACCAGGGTTTTTATGAGCAGTTCTTC. This translates into CASSASNQGFYEQFF.

The chain has TRBV18 and TRBJ2-4; D might be TRBD1 (6 bases). The germline V gene has CDR1 KGHSH and CDR2 LQKENI. Trimming took 0 bases from V and 0 from J, leaving 12 bases between them. CDR3 size: 17 residues. The CDR3 sequence: CASSPPTGSLAKNIQYF. The CDR3 DNA reads as TGTGCCAGCTCACCACCGACAGGAAGCTTAGCCAAAAACATTCAGTACTTC.

This clone was recorded a few times. The J gene is TRBJ1-6, the V gene TRBV6-1; 12 nucleotides align to TRBD1. With V trimmed by 4 bases and J by 8 bases, 15 bases remained unmatched. The length of the CDR3 is 19 residues. Germline lookup yields CDR1 MNHNS and CDR2 SASEGT. The CDR3 protein is CASSGAGQGATNWDSPLHF. The CDR3 nucleotides are TGTGCCAGCAGTGGAGCGGGACAGGGGGCAACCAACTGGGATTCACCCCTCCACTTT.

In its sample, this clone was seen once. The chain employs TRBV7-2 and TRBJ2-1; 10 nucleotides align to TRBD2. This CDR3 contains 17 residues. The germline V gene encodes CDR1 SGHTA and CDR2 FQGNSA. The junction had 9 bases not matched to a gene; V was cut back by 3 bases and J by 4 bases. The CDR3 region is CASSFGPLAGLYNEQFF. DNA for the CDR3: TGTGCCAGCAGCTTTGGTCCACTAGCGGGACTATACAATGAGCAGTTCTTC.

V gene TRBV7-2 combines with J gene TRBJ2-5, with D unclear. Germline V lookup: CDR1 SGHTA, CDR2 FQGNSA. The CDR3 extends over 13 amino acids. V was trimmed by 5 bases and J by 5 bases, leaving 12 bases between them. CDR3 sequence: CASSPNMRETQYF. In DNA, the CDR3 is TGTGCCAGCAGCCCCAATATGCGGGAGACCCAGTACTTC.